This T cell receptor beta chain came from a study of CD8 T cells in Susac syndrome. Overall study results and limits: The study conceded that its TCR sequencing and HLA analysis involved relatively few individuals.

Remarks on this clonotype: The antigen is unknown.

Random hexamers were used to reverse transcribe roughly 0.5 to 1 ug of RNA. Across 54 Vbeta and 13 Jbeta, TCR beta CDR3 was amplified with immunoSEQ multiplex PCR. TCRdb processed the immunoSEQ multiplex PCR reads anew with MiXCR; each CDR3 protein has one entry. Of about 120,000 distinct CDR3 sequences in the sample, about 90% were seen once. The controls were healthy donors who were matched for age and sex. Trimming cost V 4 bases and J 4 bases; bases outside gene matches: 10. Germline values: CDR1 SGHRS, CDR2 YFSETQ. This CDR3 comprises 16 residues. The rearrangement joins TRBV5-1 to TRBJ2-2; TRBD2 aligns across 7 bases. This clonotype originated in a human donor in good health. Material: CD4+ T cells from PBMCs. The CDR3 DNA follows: TGCGCCAGCAGCCCCTGGGAAGCGGGGCCCACCGGGGAGCTGTTTTTT. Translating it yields CASSPWEAGPTGELFF.